The 5 T cell receptor beta chains below all came from one sample that was sequenced in a study of blood T cell repertoires in COVID-19. Measured with immunoSEQ multiplex PCR; TCRdb has only the in-frame clones, and not every one. The data show fewer than 130,000 clones, 69% seen once. Sequencing was performed on peripheral blood. These receptors all come from a man older than 75 with acute or convalescent COVID-19.

The V and J genes are TRBV28 and TRBJ1-6, with TRBD1 matching 9 bases. CDR1 is MDHEN, CDR2 SYDVKM, per germline. The V gene end was trimmed by 4 bases and the J gene end by 9 bases; junction bases not matched to a gene: 1. The CDR3 runs 13 residues. The CDR3 DNA follows: TGTGCCAGCAGTTCGGGACAGGGTTCACCCCTCCACTTT. Protein product: CASSSGQGSPLHF.

This clone was recorded many times. This chain links TRBV3-1 (or the pseudogene TRBV3-2) with TRBJ2-5; the match to TRBD2 covers 7 bases. Germline loops: CDR1 LGHDT, CDR2 YNNKEL (reference sequence). After removal of 6 bases from V and 4 bases from J, the junction contained 8 bases not matched to a gene. The CDR3 sequence is 14 residues long. CDR3 region: CASRYGRPTETQYF. The DNA for the CDR3 is TGTGCCAGCAGATACGGGAGGCCCACAGAGACCCAGTACTTC.

The V and J genes are TRBV28 and TRBJ2-1, with 8 bases fitting TRBD2. The V gene end was trimmed by 7 bases and the J gene end by 7 bases; junction bases not matched to a gene: 12. Germline V gene data show CDR1 as MDHEN and CDR2 as SYDVKM. The CDR3 extends over 15 amino acids. CDR3 residues: CASTPELAVLNEQFF. The CDR3 DNA reads TGTGCCAGCACCCCAGAACTAGCGGTTCTTAATGAGCAGTTCTTC.

This chain uses TRBV5-1 with TRBJ2-1; 10 bases are shared with TRBD1. In germline, CDR1 is SGHRS, CDR2 YFSETQ. Losses at the gene ends were 3 bases for V and 5 bases for J; bases not matched to a gene: 5. There are 15 residues in the CDR3. The CDR3 nucleotides are TGCGCCAGCAGCTGGAAGGGGACAGGGGACAATGAGCAGTTCTTC. It codes for CASSWKGTGDNEQFF.

In its sample, this clone was seen a few times. This sequence joins TRBV10-3 and TRBJ2-7; D gene unclear. There are 12 residues in the CDR3. V was clipped by 11 bases and J by 3 bases, with 14 bases between them. Per the germline V gene, CDR1 is ENHRY and CDR2 is SYGVKD. CDR3 DNA sequence: TGTGCCGCCTCCGGGTCCCACTACGAGCAGTACTTC. Protein sequence: CAASGSHYEQYF.